Presented here are 21 T cell receptor beta chains from one specimen sequenced in a study of blood T cells in healthy people across ages. Then a second PCR, running roughly 6 to 12 cycles, was carried out with a sample-barcoded 5' primer and a J-beta primer mix. TCRdb re-analysed the 5' RACE reads in MiXCR, keeping a single row per CDR3 protein. The sample has under 2 million distinct CDR3 sequences, about 35% seen once. The sequenced sample was blood. The receptors come from a woman in her 30s in good health.

The chain has TRBV5-1 and TRBJ1-1; D is uncertain. The V gene lost 1 base and the J gene lost 5 bases, with 12 bases spanning the gap. The CDR3 is 14 residues long. CDR1 is SGHRS, CDR2 YFSETQ, per germline. Written as DNA, the CDR3 is TGCGCCAGCAGCTTGTACCCAGCCGGTACTGAAGCTTTCTTT. Its protein is CASSLYPAGTEAFF.

The chain links TRBV7-2 to TRBJ2-7; no reliable D call. CDR1 SGHTA and CDR2 FQGNSA come from the germline V gene. Trimming pared 0 bases from V and 6 bases from J, leaving 12 bases between. This CDR3 has 14 residues. The CDR3 nucleotides read TGTGCCAGCAGCTTAGCGTTTAAGACCCTCGAGCAGTACTTC. This gives the protein CASSLAFKTLEQYF.

This chain joins TRBV5-6 and TRBJ2-3; D not resolved. The V end lost 3 bases, the J end lost 3 bases, and 14 bases lay between the germline ends. CDR1 is SGHDT, CDR2 YYEEEE, per germline. CDR3 length: 15 residues. CDR3 sequence: CASSWSPGPTDTQYF. The CDR3 coding sequence is TGTGCCAGCAGCTGGTCTCCGGGCCCAACAGATACGCAGTATTTT.

This clonotype has just a few counts. V and J are TRBV19 and TRBJ2-3; no reliable D call. The V gene lost 5 bases and the J gene lost 6 bases, with 12 bases spanning the gap. This CDR3 spans 13 amino acids. Germline values: CDR1 LNHDA, CDR2 SQIVND (reference sequence). The CDR3 nucleotides are TGTGCCAGTAGTGGCTCTAGGATGGATACGCAGTATTTT. Translated, it gives CASSGSRMDTQYF.

There are many counts of this clonotype. The chain recombines TRBV4-1 with TRBJ2-7, with a tentative D call TRBD2 (6 bases). V was shortened by 4 bases and J by 0 bases, with 13 bases between the two germline ends. From germline, CDR1 is MGHRA and CDR2 YSYEKL. The CDR3 is 15 residues long. The CDR3 region is CASSLLAVTSYEQYF. The CDR3 bases are TGCGCCAGCAGCCTGTTAGCGGTAACCTCCTACGAGCAGTACTTC.

The table lists this clonotype with a few counts. V usage is TRBV4-1 and J usage is TRBJ1-6, with D possibly being TRBD1 (5 bases). The CDR3 is made up of 15 amino acids. Trimming removed 4 bases from V and 8 bases from J, with 15 bases in between. Per germline, CDR1 MGHRA and CDR2 YSYEKL. CDR3 DNA: TGCGCCAGCAGCCTTTTCGCGGGGGAGGATTCACCCCTCCACTTT. It translates to CASSLFAGEDSPLHF.

This clonotype was seen only a few times. The V call is TRBV20-1, the J call TRBJ2-7; D is perhaps TRBD1 (6 bases). This CDR3 is built from 14 residues. The V gene lost 5 bases and the J gene lost 5 bases, with 19 bases spanning the gap. Germline CDR1 is DFQATT and CDR2 is SNEGSKA (reference sequence). CDR3 DNA sequence: TGCAGTGCTCCTCACAGCGGAACAGGGCACGAGCAGTACTTC. It yields the protein CSAPHSGTGHEQYF.

This clonotype was counted only a few times. The chain joins TRBV6-6 to TRBJ1-2; the match to TRBD1 covers 8 bases. In germline, CDR1 is MNHNY, CDR2 SVGAGI (reference sequence). This CDR3 region has 14 residues. V lost 6 bases, J lost 3 bases, and 6 bases stayed unmatched. CDR3 residues: CASSQPGQDYGYTF. The DNA of the CDR3 is TGTGCCAGCAGCCAGCCGGGACAGGACTATGGCTACACCTTC.

The rearrangement uses TRBV7-3 and TRBJ2-1; 8 bases are shared with TRBD2. This CDR3 comprises 14 residues. V was pared by 3 bases and J by 5 bases, with 3 bases of the junction left unmatched. Looked up from germline, CDR1 is SGHTA and CDR2 is FQGTGA. CDR3: CASSFREGNNEQFF. The DNA of the CDR3 is TGTGCCAGCAGCTTTCGGGAGGGCAACAATGAGCAGTTCTTC.

The chain recombines TRBV30 with TRBJ2-7; unclear D gene. The CDR3 sequence is 14 residues long. V was shortened by 0 bases and J by 1 base, with 10 bases between the two germline ends. CDR1 and CDR2 from the germline V gene are GTSNPN and SVGIG (reference sequence). This CDR3 reads CAWSVYMISYEQYF. The DNA for the CDR3 is TGTGCCTGGAGTGTATACATGATTTCCTACGAGCAGTACTTC. The full variable domain, rest sourced from reference TRBV30 and TRBJ2-7, is SQTIHQWPATLVQPVGSPLSLECTVEGTSNPNLYWYRQAAGRGLQLLFYSVGIGQISSEVPQNLSASRPQDRQFILSSKKLLLSDSGFYLCAWSVYMISYEQYFGPGTRLTVT.

Comment on this clonotype: Germline and junction disagree at one end, which may indicate a read error. This chain links TRBV27 with TRBJ2-6; tentatively, D is TRBD1 (5 bases). This CDR3 is built from 15 residues. Per the germline V gene, CDR1 is MNHEY and CDR2 is SMNVEV (reference sequence). The CDR3 region is CASSLEGSGANVRTF. CDR3 sequence (DNA): TGTGCCAGCAGCCTGGAAGGCTCTGGGGCCAACGTCCGGACTTTC.

This chain links TRBV20-1 with TRBJ2-7; D is ambiguous. This CDR3 is built from 14 residues. The V gene lost 0 bases and the J gene lost 3 bases, with 12 bases spanning the gap. The germline gives CDR1 DFQATT, CDR2 SNEGSKA (reference sequence). For the CDR3, the DNA is TGCAGTGCTAGAGATCCCCTTCTATTCTACGAGCAGTACTTC. This codes for CSARDPLLFYEQYF.

This chain joins TRBV6-1 and TRBJ2-4; the D is unclear. In germline, CDR1 is MNHNS, CDR2 SASEGT. This CDR3 has 15 amino acids. Trimming removed 2 bases at V and 0 bases at J, with 8 bases between. CDR3 loop: CASSEIPLAKNIQYF. CDR3 nucleotides: TGTGCCAGCAGTGAAATCCCTCTAGCCAAAAACATTCAGTACTTC.

Only a few counts were recorded for this clonotype. The chain couples TRBV7-9 to TRBJ2-5, with D perhaps TRBD2 (5 bases). The V gene's germline CDR1 is SEHNR and CDR2 FQNEAQ (reference sequence). V lost 5 bases and J 8 bases, leaving 15 bases between the germline ends. The CDR3 has 13 residues. The CDR3 reads CASSNLRGGTQYF. The CDR3 nucleotides are TGTGCCAGCAGCAATCTTCGAGGAGGAACCCAGTACTTC.

The chain combines TRBV12-3 or TRBV12-4 with TRBJ2-5; 12 bases are a match to TRBD1. The J segment lost 5 bases and the V segment lost 5 bases, leaving 12 bases of the junction unmatched. The CDR3 runs to 17 residues. Here the CDR3 reads CASSPAGQGARGETQYF. The DNA of the CDR3 is TGTGCCAGCAGTCCCGCGGGACAGGGGGCACGGGGGGAGACCCAGTACTTC.

The rearrangement joins TRBV27 to TRBJ2-3; 8 bases align to TRBD2. The CDR3 covers 17 residues. The ends lost 1 base at V and 2 bases at J; junction bases unmatched: 8. CDR1 MNHEY and CDR2 SMNVEV come from the germline V gene (reference sequence). Here the CDR3 reads CASSLFGLAGFTDTQYF. CDR3 nucleotides: TGTGCCAGCAGTTTATTCGGCCTAGCGGGTTTCACAGATACGCAGTATTTT.

There are a few counts of this clonotype. The J gene is TRBJ2-1, the V gene TRBV7-2; a weak D match, TRBD2 (6 bases). Trimming removed 5 bases from V and 8 bases from J, with 13 bases in between. Germline CDR1 SGHTA, CDR2 FQGNSA. The CDR3 length is 13 residues. For the CDR3, the DNA is TGTGCCAGCAGCCTCCGGGAGAGGGATGAGCAGTTCTTC. Translating gives CASSLRERDEQFF.

Comment on this clonotype: At one of its ends the junction is not consistent with the germline gene, which may arise from a read error. CDR3 DNA: TGTACCAGCAGTCAGACTCCTAATGAGCAGTTCTTC. This sequence encodes CTSSQTPNEQFF. The chain employs TRBV25-1 and TRBJ2-1; no clear D gene. CDR3 length: 12 residues. Germline loops: CDR1 MGHDK, CDR2 SYGVNS.

CDR3 DNA: TGTGCCAGCAAACTTGGACTAGCGGTGACCGCAGATGTGCAGTATTTT. It translates to CASKLGLAVTADVQYF. The J gene is TRBJ2-3, the V gene TRBV12-3 or TRBV12-4, with 10 nucleotides matching TRBD2. There are 16 residues in the CDR3. V shed 7 bases and J 11 bases; nucleotides not matched to a gene: 18.

This clonotype was seen only a few times. The rearrangement uses TRBV6-4 and TRBJ2-7; D gene uncertain. The germline V and J ends were trimmed by 6 bases and 3 bases, with 12 bases remaining between them. Germline CDR1 and CDR2: MRHNA and SNTAGT. The CDR3 covers 13 residues. CDR3 amino acids: CASRPADGYEQYF. As DNA, the CDR3 is TGTGCCAGCAGGCCGGCGGACGGCTACGAGCAGTACTTC.

The chain has TRBV9 and TRBJ2-3; TRBD1 might be the D (5 bases). The CDR3 is made up of 13 amino acids. Germline CDR1 and CDR2: SGDLS and YYNGEE. V was pared by 7 bases and J by 2 bases, with 11 bases between. The CDR3 loop reads CASSGIFTDTQYF. For the CDR3, the DNA is TGTGCCAGCTCAGGGATTTTCACAGATACGCAGTATTTT. The complete variable domain, with remaining parts taken from reference TRBV9 and TRBJ2-3, reads DSGVTQTPKHLITATGQRVTLRCSPRSGDLSVYWYQQSLDQGLQFLIQYYNGEERAKGNILERFSAQQFPDLHSELNLSSLELGDSALYFCASSGIFTDTQYFGPGTRLTVL.